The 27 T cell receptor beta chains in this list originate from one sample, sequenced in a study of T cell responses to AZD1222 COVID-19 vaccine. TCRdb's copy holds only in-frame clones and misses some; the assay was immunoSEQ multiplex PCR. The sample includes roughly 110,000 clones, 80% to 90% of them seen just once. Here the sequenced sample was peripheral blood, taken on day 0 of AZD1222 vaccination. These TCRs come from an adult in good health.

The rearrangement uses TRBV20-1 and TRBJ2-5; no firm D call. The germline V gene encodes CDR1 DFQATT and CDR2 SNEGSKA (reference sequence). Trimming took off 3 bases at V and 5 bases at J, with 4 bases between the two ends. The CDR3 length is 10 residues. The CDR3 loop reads CSARGETQYF. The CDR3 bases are TGCAGTGCTAGGGGTGAGACCCAGTACTTC.

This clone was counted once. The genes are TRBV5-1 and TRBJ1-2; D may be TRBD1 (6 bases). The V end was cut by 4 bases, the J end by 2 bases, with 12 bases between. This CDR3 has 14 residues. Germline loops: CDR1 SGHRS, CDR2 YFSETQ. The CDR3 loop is CASSRTDSNYGYTF. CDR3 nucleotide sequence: TGCGCCAGCAGCCGGACAGACTCGAACTATGGCTACACCTTC.

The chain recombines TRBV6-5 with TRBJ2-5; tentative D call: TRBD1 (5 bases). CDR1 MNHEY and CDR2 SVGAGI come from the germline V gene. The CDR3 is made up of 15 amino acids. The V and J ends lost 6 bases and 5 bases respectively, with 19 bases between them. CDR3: CASSRMQGNYETQYF. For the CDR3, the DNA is TGTGCCAGCAGCAGGATGCAGGGAAATTACGAGACCCAGTACTTC.

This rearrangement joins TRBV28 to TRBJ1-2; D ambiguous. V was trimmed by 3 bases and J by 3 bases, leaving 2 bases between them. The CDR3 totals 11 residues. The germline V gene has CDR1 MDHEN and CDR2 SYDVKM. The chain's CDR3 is CASSLDYGYTF. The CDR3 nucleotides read TGTGCCAGCAGTTTGGACTATGGCTACACCTTC.

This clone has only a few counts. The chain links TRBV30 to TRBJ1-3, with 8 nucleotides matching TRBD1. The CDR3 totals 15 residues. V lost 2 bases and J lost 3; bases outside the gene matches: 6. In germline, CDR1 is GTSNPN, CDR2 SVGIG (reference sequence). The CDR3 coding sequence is TGTGCCTGGAGTATCCCAGGGGGCGGTGGAAACACCATATATTTT. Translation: CAWSIPGGGGNTIYF.

CDR3 residues: CASSDWLAGGPRTGELFF. The CDR3 bases are TGTGCCAGCAGTGACTGGCTAGCGGGAGGGCCGCGCACCGGGGAGCTGTTTTTT. The chain couples TRBV6-1 to TRBJ2-2; 12 bases are shared with TRBD2. The CDR3 totals 18 residues. V was clipped by 3 bases and J by 4 bases; unmatched bases: 9. Germline values: CDR1 MNHNS, CDR2 SASEGT.

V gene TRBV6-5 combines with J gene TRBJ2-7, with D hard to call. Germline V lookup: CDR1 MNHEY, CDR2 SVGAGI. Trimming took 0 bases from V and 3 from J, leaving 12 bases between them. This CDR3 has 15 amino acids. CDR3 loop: CASSYSKAASYEQYF. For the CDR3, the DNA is TGTGCCAGCAGTTACTCGAAAGCTGCGAGCTACGAGCAGTACTTC.

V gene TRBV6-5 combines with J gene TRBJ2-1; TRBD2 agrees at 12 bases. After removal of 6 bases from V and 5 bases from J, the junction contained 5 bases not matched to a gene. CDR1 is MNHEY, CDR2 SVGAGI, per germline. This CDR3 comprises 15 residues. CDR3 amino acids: CASRRTSGKDNEQFF. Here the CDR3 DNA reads TGTGCCAGCAGGAGGACTAGCGGGAAGGACAATGAGCAGTTCTTC.

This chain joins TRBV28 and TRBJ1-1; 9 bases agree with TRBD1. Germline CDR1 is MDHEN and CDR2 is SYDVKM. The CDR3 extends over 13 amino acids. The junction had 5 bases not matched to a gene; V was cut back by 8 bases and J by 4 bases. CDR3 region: CASEKQGATEAFF. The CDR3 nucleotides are TGTGCCAGCGAAAAACAGGGGGCCACTGAAGCTTTCTTT.

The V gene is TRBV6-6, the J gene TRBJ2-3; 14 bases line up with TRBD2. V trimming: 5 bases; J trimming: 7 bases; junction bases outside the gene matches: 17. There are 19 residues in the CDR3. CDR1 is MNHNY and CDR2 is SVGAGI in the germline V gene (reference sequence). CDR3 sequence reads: CASSPLGLAGGLRANTQYF. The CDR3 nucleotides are TGTGCCAGCAGTCCACTCGGACTAGCGGGAGGCCTGCGTGCGAATACGCAGTATTTT.

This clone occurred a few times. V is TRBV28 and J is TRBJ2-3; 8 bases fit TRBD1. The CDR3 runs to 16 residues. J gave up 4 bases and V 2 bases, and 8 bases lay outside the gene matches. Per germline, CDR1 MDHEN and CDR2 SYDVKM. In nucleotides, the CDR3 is TGTGCCAGCAGTTTAGCGCGGACAGGGCTCGCAGATACGCAGTATTTT. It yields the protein CASSLARTGLADTQYF.

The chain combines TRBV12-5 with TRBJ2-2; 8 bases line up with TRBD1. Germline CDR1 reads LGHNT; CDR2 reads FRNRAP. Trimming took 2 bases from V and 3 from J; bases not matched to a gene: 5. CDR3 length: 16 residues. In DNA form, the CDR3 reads TGTGCTAGTGGTTTGCTTCCAGGGGGCTACACCGGGGAGCTGTTTTTT. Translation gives CASGLLPGGYTGELFF.

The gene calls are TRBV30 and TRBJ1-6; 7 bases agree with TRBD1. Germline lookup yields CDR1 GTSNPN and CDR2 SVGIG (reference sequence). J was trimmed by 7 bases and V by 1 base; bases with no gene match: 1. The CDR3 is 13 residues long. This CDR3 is CAWSARGNSPLHF. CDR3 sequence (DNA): TGTGCCTGGAGTGCCAGGGGGAATTCACCCCTCCACTTT.

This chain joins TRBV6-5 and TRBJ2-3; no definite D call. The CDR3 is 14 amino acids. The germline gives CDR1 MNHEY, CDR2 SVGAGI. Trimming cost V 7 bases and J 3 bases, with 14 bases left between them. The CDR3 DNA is TGTGCCAGCATAAGAACACTAAGGACAGATACGCAGTATTTT. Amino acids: CASIRTLRTDTQYF.

CDR3 DNA sequence: TGTGCCAGCAGCTTAGCTTTTCAGGGGGCGGCCGGGGAGCTGTTTTTT. It specifies CASSLAFQGAAGELFF. The chain recombines TRBV7-3 with TRBJ2-2; 8 bases line up with TRBD1. Germline V lookup: CDR1 SGHTA, CDR2 FQGTGA. J gave up 6 bases and V 2 bases, and 8 bases lay outside the gene matches. This CDR3 contains 16 residues.

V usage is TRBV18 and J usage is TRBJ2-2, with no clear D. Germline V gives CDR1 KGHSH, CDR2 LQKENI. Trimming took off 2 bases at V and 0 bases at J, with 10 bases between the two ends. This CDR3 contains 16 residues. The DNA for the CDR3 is TGTGCCAGCTCACCAATCACCGCCGCGAACACCGGGGAGCTGTTTTTT. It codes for CASSPITAANTGELFF.

The CDR3 DNA is TGTGCCAGCAGCTTAGATCCGGGTCCGGACGAGCAGTACTTC. This codes for CASSLDPGPDEQYF. The genes are TRBV11-1 and TRBJ2-7; D unclear. Trimming took 1 base from V and 5 from J, leaving 12 bases between them. Germline V gene sequence: CDR1 SGHAT, CDR2 FQDESV (reference sequence). The CDR3 length is 14 residues.

The CDR3 bases are TGTGCCAGCAGCTCCAGAGCCAACCATAATTCACCCCTCCACTTT. As protein: CASSSRANHNSPLHF. The chain carries TRBV7-6 and TRBJ1-6; D is ambiguous. The length of the CDR3 is 15 residues. V lost 4 bases and J lost 5, with 12 bases in between. Germline V gene data show CDR1 as SGHVS and CDR2 as FNYEAQ.

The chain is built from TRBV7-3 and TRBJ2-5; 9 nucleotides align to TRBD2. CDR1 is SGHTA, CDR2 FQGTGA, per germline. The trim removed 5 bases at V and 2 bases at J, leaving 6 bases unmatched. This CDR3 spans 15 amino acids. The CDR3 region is CASSLTSGYQETQYF. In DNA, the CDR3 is TGTGCCAGCAGCCTGACTAGCGGATATCAAGAGACCCAGTACTTC. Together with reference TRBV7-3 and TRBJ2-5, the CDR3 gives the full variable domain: GAGVSQTPSNKVTEKGKYVELRCDPISGHTALYWYRQSLGQGPEFLIYFQGTGAADDSGLPNDRFFAVRPEGSVSTLKIQRTERGDSAVYLCASSLTSGYQETQYFGPGTRLLVL.

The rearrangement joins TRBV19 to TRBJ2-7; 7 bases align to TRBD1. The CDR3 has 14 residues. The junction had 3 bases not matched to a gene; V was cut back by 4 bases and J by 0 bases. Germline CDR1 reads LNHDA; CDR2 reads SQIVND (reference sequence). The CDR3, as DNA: TGTGCCAGTAGTACGGACAGGAACTCCTACGAGCAGTACTTC. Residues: CASSTDRNSYEQYF. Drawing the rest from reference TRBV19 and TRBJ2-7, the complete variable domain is DGGITQSPKYLFRKEGQNVTLSCEQNLNHDAMYWYRQDPGQGLRLIYYSQIVNDFQKGDIAEGYSVSREKKESFPLTVTSAQKNPTAFYLCASSTDRNSYEQYFGPGTRLTVT.

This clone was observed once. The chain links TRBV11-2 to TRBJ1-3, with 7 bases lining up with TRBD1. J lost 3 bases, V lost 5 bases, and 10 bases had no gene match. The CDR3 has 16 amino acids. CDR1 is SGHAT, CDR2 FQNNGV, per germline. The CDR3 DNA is TGTGCCAGCAGCCCGCTAGGGGGCCTGGGTGGAAACACCATATATTTT. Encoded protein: CASSPLGGLGGNTIYF.

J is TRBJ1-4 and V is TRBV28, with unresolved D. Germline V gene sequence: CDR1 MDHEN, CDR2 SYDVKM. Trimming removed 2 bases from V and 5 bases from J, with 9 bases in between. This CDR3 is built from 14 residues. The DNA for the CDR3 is TGTGCCAGCAGTTTAGTTCCCATAAATGAAAAACTGTTTTTT. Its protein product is CASSLVPINEKLFF.

CDR3: CASSYFQGVTEAFF. CDR3 DNA: TGTGCCAGCAGCTACTTCCAGGGTGTAACTGAAGCTTTCTTT. The V call is TRBV11-3, the J call TRBJ1-1; TRBD1 might be the D (5 bases). This CDR3 region has 14 residues. The V and J ends lost 4 bases and 5 bases respectively, with 14 bases between them. Germline V gene lookup returns CDR1 SGHNT and CDR2 YENEEA.

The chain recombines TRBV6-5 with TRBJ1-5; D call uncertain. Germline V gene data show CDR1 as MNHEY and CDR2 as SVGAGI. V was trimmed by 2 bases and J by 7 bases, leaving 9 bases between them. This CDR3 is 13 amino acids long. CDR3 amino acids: CASSYGSRQPQHF. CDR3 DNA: TGTGCCAGCAGTTACGGAAGTCGGCAGCCCCAGCATTTT.

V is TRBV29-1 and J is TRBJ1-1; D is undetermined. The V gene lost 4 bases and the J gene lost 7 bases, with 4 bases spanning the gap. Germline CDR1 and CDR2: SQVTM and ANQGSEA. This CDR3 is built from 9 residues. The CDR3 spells CSVGIEAFF. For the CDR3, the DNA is TGCAGCGTTGGGATTGAAGCTTTCTTT. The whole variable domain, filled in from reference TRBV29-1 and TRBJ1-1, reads SAVISQKPSRDICQRGTSLTIQCQVDSQVTMMFWYRQQPGQSLTLIATANQGSEATYESGFVIDKFPISRPNLTFSTLTVSNMSPEDSSIYLCSVGIEAFFGQGTRLTVV.

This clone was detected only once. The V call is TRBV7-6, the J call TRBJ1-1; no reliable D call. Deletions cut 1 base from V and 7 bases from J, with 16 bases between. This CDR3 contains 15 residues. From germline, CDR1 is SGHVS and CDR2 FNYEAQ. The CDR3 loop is CASSLDPYGRGEAFF. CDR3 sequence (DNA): TGTGCCAGCAGCTTAGATCCATACGGGCGGGGTGAAGCTTTCTTT.

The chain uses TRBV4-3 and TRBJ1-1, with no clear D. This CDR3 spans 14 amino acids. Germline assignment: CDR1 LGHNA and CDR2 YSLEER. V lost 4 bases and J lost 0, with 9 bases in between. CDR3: CASSPRVLNTEAFF. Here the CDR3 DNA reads TGCGCCAGCAGCCCCCGTGTCCTGAACACTGAAGCTTTCTTT.